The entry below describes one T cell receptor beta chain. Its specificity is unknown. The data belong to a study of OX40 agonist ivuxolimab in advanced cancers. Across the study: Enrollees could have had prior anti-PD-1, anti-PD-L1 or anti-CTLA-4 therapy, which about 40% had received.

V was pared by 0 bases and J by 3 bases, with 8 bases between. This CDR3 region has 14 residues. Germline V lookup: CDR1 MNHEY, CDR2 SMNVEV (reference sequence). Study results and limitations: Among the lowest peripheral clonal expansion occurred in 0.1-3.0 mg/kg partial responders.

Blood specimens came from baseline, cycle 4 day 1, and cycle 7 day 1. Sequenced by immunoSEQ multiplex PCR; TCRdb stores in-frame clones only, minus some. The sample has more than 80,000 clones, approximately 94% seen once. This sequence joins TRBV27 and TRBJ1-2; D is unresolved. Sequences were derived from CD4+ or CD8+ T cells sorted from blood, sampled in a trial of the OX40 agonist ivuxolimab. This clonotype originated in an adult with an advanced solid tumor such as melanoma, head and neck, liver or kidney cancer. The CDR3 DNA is TGTGCCAGCAGTTTATCGAACCGATACTATGGCTACACCTTC. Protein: CASSLSNRYYGYTF.